Presented here are 25 T cell receptor beta chains from one specimen sequenced in a study of blood T cell repertoires in COVID-19. Assay used: immunoSEQ multiplex PCR; TCRdb lists only in-frame clones, some missing. The sample shows approximately 59,000 clones, about 84% of them seen only once. The sequenced material came from peripheral blood. The receptors were gathered from a man aged 35 to 55 with active COVID-19.

The chain is built from TRBV9 and TRBJ2-1, with 7 bases identical to TRBD2. The germline V gene has CDR1 SGDLS and CDR2 YYNGEE. The CDR3 sequence is 18 residues long. After removal of 0 bases from V and 9 bases from J, the junction contained 18 bases not matched to a gene. CDR3 loop: CASSVGVGRVGLHTEQFF. The CDR3 DNA sequence: TGTGCCAGCAGCGTAGGAGTAGGGAGGGTCGGCCTACATACTGAGCAGTTCTTC. Variable domain in full (rest from reference TRBV9 and TRBJ2-1): DSGVTQTPKHLITATGQRVTLRCSPRSGDLSVYWYQQSLDQGLQFLIQYYNGEERAKGNILERFSAQQFPDLHSELNLSSLELGDSALYFCASSVGVGRVGLHTEQFFGPGTRLTVL.

The rearrangement links TRBV7-8 to TRBJ1-2; tentative D call: TRBD1 (6 bases). Germline V gene data show CDR1 as SGHVS and CDR2 as FQNEAQ. The ends were cut back, 5 bases at V and 2 bases at J, with 18 bases in the middle. The CDR3 length is 16 residues. The CDR3 DNA reads as TGTGCCAGCAGCCCTTGGACAGAATCGGCGAACTATGGCTACACCTTC. Residues: CASSPWTESANYGYTF.

CDR3 sequence reads: CASSQARASGYTDTQYF. For the CDR3, the DNA is TGTGCCAGCAGCCAAGCCCGGGCTAGCGGTTACACAGATACGCAGTATTTT. The chain uses TRBV4-2 and TRBJ2-3, with 7 nucleotides matching TRBD2. J was trimmed by 2 bases and V by 1 base; bases with no gene match: 9. Per the germline V gene, CDR1 is LGHNA and CDR2 is YNFKEQ. The CDR3 is 17 residues long.

The chain links TRBV24-1 to TRBJ1-4; 10 nucleotides line up with TRBD1. This CDR3 contains 15 residues. V dropped 4 bases and J dropped 6; count of bases not matched to a gene: 4. CDR1 KGHDR and CDR2 SFDVKD come from the germline V gene. As DNA, the CDR3 is TGTGCCACCAGTGAACCGACAGGGGGCTATGAAAAACTGTTTTTT. Residues: CATSEPTGGYEKLFF.

The rearrangement uses TRBV6-2 or TRBV6-3 and TRBJ1-5; a possible D gene is TRBD1 (6 bases). V shed 0 bases and J shed 0 bases, with 9 bases lying between them. Germline V gene sequence: CDR1 MNHEY, CDR2 SVGEGT. The CDR3 extends over 16 amino acids. The CDR3 here is CASSYSIQGSNQPQHF. In DNA form, the CDR3 reads TGTGCCAGCAGTTACTCTATACAGGGTAGCAATCAGCCCCAGCATTTT.

The chain uses TRBV10-2 and TRBJ2-7, with 10 bases lining up with TRBD2. CDR1 and CDR2 (germline): WSHSY, SAAADI. The CDR3 spans 14 residues. With V trimmed by 4 bases and J by 2 bases, 2 bases remained unmatched. The CDR3 DNA follows: TGCGCCAGCAGTGGAGGGACTAGCGCCTACGAGCAGTACTTC. Amino acids: CASSGGTSAYEQYF.

V gene TRBV5-1 combines with J gene TRBJ2-1; 10 bases line up with TRBD1. V was pared by 2 bases and J by 5 bases, with 4 bases of the junction left unmatched. This CDR3 is built from 15 residues. Per germline, CDR1 SGHRS and CDR2 YFSETQ. The CDR3 sequence: CASSFTGQGDNEQFF. For the CDR3, the DNA is TGCGCCAGCAGCTTTACCGGACAGGGGGACAATGAGCAGTTCTTC.

The chain has TRBV4-1 and TRBJ2-6, with 8 bases lining up with TRBD1. This CDR3 is 17 amino acids long. Germline loops: CDR1 MGHRA, CDR2 YSYEKL. The ends lost 0 bases at V and 1 base at J; junction bases unmatched: 2. The CDR3 sequence is CASSQDRGRSGANVLTF. The CDR3 DNA sequence: TGCGCCAGCAGCCAAGACAGGGGGCGGTCTGGGGCCAACGTCCTGACTTTC.

The chain links TRBV29-1 to TRBJ2-1; 9 nucleotides align to TRBD1. The germline V gene encodes CDR1 SQVTM and CDR2 ANQGSEA. There are 14 residues in the CDR3. Losses at the gene ends were 7 bases for V and 5 bases for J; bases not matched to a gene: 9. The CDR3 bases are TGCAGCGCCGTACAGGGGGCTATCGACAATGAGCAGTTCTTC. The encoded protein is CSAVQGAIDNEQFF.

This clone came up a few times. The V call is TRBV7-6, the J call TRBJ1-2, with TRBD1 identical over 10 bases. Unmatched junction bases numbered 2, after V lost 5 bases and J lost 5 bases. CDR1 and CDR2 (germline): SGHVS, FNYEAQ. The CDR3 is made up of 13 amino acids. CDR3 coding DNA: TGTGCCAGCAGCACGGGACAGGGGTATGGCTACACCTTC. It yields the protein CASSTGQGYGYTF.

The chain is built from TRBV7-2 and TRBJ1-2; weak D call: TRBD1 (5 bases). CDR1 is SGHTA, CDR2 FQGNSA, per germline. V lost 2 bases, J lost 5 bases, and 15 bases lay in between. The CDR3 loop spans 15 amino acids. In DNA, the CDR3 is TGTGCCAGCAGCTTAATGGCAGGGCAGGGATATGGCTACACCTTC. This gives the protein CASSLMAGQGYGYTF. Full variable domain (missing parts from reference TRBV7-2 and TRBJ1-2): GAGVSQSPSNKVTEKGKDVELRCDPISGHTALYWYRQSLGQGLEFLIYFQGNSAPDKSGLPSDRFSAERTGGSVSTLTIQRTQQEDSAVYLCASSLMAGQGYGYTFGSGTRLTVV.

The chain uses TRBV18 and TRBJ2-7, with TRBD1 as a possible D gene (5 bases). Trimming stripped 3 bases from V and 0 bases from J, with 9 bases between. Germline V lookup: CDR1 KGHSH, CDR2 LQKENI. The CDR3 sequence is 14 residues long. This chain's CDR3 is CASSPGQTSYEQYF. The DNA of the CDR3 is TGTGCCAGCTCACCCGGACAAACCTCCTACGAGCAGTACTTC.

V is TRBV23-1 and J is TRBJ1-1, with 9 bases identical to TRBD1. TRBV23-1 is assigned to the ORF class and has an uncertain function. CDR3 size: 17 residues. The trim removed 2 bases at V and 7 bases at J, leaving 14 bases unmatched. The CDR3 DNA sequence: TGCGCCAGCAGTCAACCATACGGGACAGGGAGGTTGGGTGAAGCTTTCTTT. Its protein is CASSQPYGTGRLGEAFF.

V and J are TRBV5-1 and TRBJ1-1; no reliable D call. Trimming pared 2 bases from V and 0 bases from J, leaving 14 bases between. Germline V gene sequence: CDR1 SGHRS, CDR2 YFSETQ. The CDR3 is made up of 16 amino acids. DNA of the CDR3: TGCGCCAGCAGCTTCCCTCGGACGGGGATGAACACTGAAGCTTTCTTT. It encodes CASSFPRTGMNTEAFF.

This chain connects TRBV28 to TRBJ1-1; 10 bases line up with TRBD1. Per the germline V gene, CDR1 is MDHEN and CDR2 is SYDVKM. This CDR3 contains 16 residues. The V gene end was trimmed by 6 bases and the J gene end by 5 bases; junction bases not matched to a gene: 12. CDR3 amino acids: CASRTTGGVIGTEAFF. In nucleotides, the CDR3 is TGTGCCAGCAGGACGACAGGGGGCGTCATTGGGACTGAAGCTTTCTTT.

The genes are TRBV7-8 and TRBJ2-5; possible D gene TRBD1, 6 bases. The V end was cut by 11 bases, the J end by 3 bases, with 19 bases between. Looked up from germline, CDR1 is SGHVS and CDR2 is FQNEAQ. CDR3 length: 14 residues. The CDR3 loop is CALRRGGGKETQYF. CDR3 DNA: TGTGCCCTCCGCAGGGGTGGGGGAAAAGAGACCCAGTACTTC. Based on the CDR3 plus reference TRBV7-8 and TRBJ2-5, the full variable domain is GAGVSQSPRYKVAKRGQDVALRCDPISGHVSLFWYQQALGQGPEFLTYFQNEAQLDKSGLPSDRFFAERPEGSVSTLKIQRTQQEDSAVYLCALRRGGGKETQYFGPGTRLLVL.

This sequence joins TRBV30 and TRBJ1-1; 7 nucleotides line up with TRBD1. Germline V gene lookup returns CDR1 GTSNPN and CDR2 SVGIG (reference sequence). J lost 5 bases, V lost 1 base, and 4 bases had no gene match. CDR3 length: 13 amino acids. The CDR3 bases are TGTGCCTGGAGTGCGAACAGGGGAACTGAAGCTTTCTTT. The encoded protein is CAWSANRGTEAFF.

This chain joins TRBV19 and TRBJ2-7; the match to TRBD1 covers 11 bases. This CDR3 has 14 amino acids. Germline CDR1 reads LNHDA; CDR2 reads SQIVND (reference sequence). Losses at the gene ends were 8 bases for V and 3 bases for J; bases not matched to a gene: 6. CDR3 in amino acids: CASGLGTGGYEQYF. The CDR3 coding sequence is TGTGCCAGTGGTCTTGGGACAGGGGGCTACGAGCAGTACTTC.

The chain couples TRBV7-6 to TRBJ2-2; 8 bases line up with TRBD2. Trimming at V came to 6 bases and at J to 4 bases, leaving 4 bases not matched to a gene. Per the germline V gene, CDR1 is SGHVS and CDR2 is FNYEAQ. CDR3 length: 14 amino acids. The CDR3 DNA reads TGTGCCAGCAGGGACGGGGGGGGCACCGGGGAGCTGTTTTTT. This encodes CASRDGGGTGELFF.

The CDR3 nucleotides read TGTGCCAGCAGCTTACATCGGGTGAACACTGAAGCTTTCTTT. Translating gives CASSLHRVNTEAFF. V usage is TRBV11-1 and J usage is TRBJ1-1; D uncertain. Trimming cost V 2 bases and J 0 bases, with 7 bases left between them. There are 14 residues in the CDR3. Germline loops: CDR1 SGHAT, CDR2 FQDESV (reference sequence).

The rearrangement uses TRBV6-5 and TRBJ1-1, with 7 bases matching TRBD1. The ends lost 2 bases at V and 7 bases at J; junction bases unmatched: 1. Per germline, CDR1 MNHEY and CDR2 SVGAGI. The CDR3 sequence is 12 residues long. CDR3 sequence (DNA): TGTGCCAGCAGTTACAGGGACAGTGAAGCTTTCTTT. This gives the protein CASSYRDSEAFF.

The V call is TRBV11-2, the J call TRBJ1-2; unclear D gene. This CDR3 has 13 residues. Trimming shortened V by 4 bases and J by 2 bases, and 8 bases separated the two germline ends. Germline V lookup: CDR1 SGHAT, CDR2 FQNNGV. The CDR3 region is CASSSDLNYGYTF. For the CDR3, the DNA is TGTGCCAGCAGCTCGGACTTAAACTATGGCTACACCTTC.

This clone was counted only a few times. The V gene is TRBV2, the J gene TRBJ1-2, with a weak D call TRBD1 (6 bases). The CDR3 is 16 residues long. V was trimmed by 5 bases and J by 4 bases, leaving 20 bases between them. Germline loops: CDR1 SNHLY, CDR2 FYNNEI. Here the CDR3 reads CASSSNSGAIFYGYTF. As DNA, the CDR3 is TGTGCCAGCAGTTCTAACTCAGGGGCGATCTTCTATGGCTACACCTTC.

This sequence joins TRBV11-1 and TRBJ2-5; tentatively, D is TRBD2 (6 bases). Trimming cost V 4 bases and J 2 bases, with 14 bases left between them. CDR3 length equals 15 residues. Per the germline V gene, CDR1 is SGHAT and CDR2 is FQDESV (reference sequence). Here the CDR3 reads CASSSRDGGQETQYF. The CDR3, as DNA: TGTGCCAGCAGCTCCAGGGACGGGGGACAAGAGACCCAGTACTTC.

Details on this clone: Other DNA sequences in the sample encode the same CDR3. CDR3 DNA: TGTGCCAGCACGGGGGAGGGATCTACAGATACGCAGTATTTT. Protein: CASTGEGSTDTQYF. The chain carries TRBV7-9 and TRBJ2-3; 7 bases align to TRBD2. The V gene end was trimmed by 7 bases and the J gene end by 3 bases; junction bases not matched to a gene: 7. Germline V gives CDR1 SEHNR, CDR2 FQNEAQ (reference sequence). The CDR3 runs to 14 residues. Full variable domain (rest looked up from reference TRBV7-9 and TRBJ2-3): DTGVSQNPRHKITKRGQNVTFRCDPISEHNRLYWYRQTLGQGPEFLTYFQNEAQLEKSRLLSDRFSAERPKGSFSTLEIQRTEQGDSAMYLCASTGEGSTDTQYFGPGTRLTVL.